This entry lists 18 T cell receptor beta chains sequenced from one sample in a study of cytomegalovirus exposure and HLA in healthy donors. Researchers ran the PCR with 60 Vbeta and 13 Jbeta primers. Produced via immunoSEQ multiplex PCR; TCRdb's table is partial and in-frame only. The sample includes roughly 190,000 clones, 65% to 85% of them seen just once. The sequenced sample was PBMCs. Receptor source: a man aged 40-49 years in good health and CMV-seropositive.

The V and J genes are TRBV15 and TRBJ2-1; TRBD1 aligns across 11 bases. Trimming cost V 3 bases and J 6 bases; bases outside gene matches: 4. In germline, CDR1 is LNHNV, CDR2 YYDKDF (reference sequence). The CDR3 is 15 residues long. CDR3 coding DNA: TGTGCCACCAGCAGCGCCGGGACAGGGGGCAATGAGCAGTTCTTC. It is translated as CATSSAGTGGNEQFF.

The chain carries TRBV5-1 and TRBJ2-1, with 8 bases aligning to TRBD2. The CDR3 extends over 15 amino acids. Germline trimming cut 2 bases from V and 5 bases from J; bases unmatched to any gene: 6. Germline V gives CDR1 SGHRS, CDR2 YFSETQ. The CDR3 DNA reads TGCGCCAGCAGCTTCCCGGGACTAGAAAACAATGAGCAGTTCTTC. This translates into CASSFPGLENNEQFF. Full variable domain (outside the CDR3, taken from reference TRBV5-1 and TRBJ2-1): KAGVTQTPRYLIKTRGQQVTLSCSPISGHRSVSWYQQTPGQGLQFLFEYFSETQRNKGNFPGRFSGRQFSNSRSEMNVSTLELGDSALYLCASSFPGLENNEQFFGPGTRLTVL.

The V gene is TRBV6-6, the J gene TRBJ1-1, with 9 bases matching TRBD1. The CDR3 is made up of 14 amino acids. CDR1 and CDR2 (germline): MNHNY, SVGAGI (reference sequence). The V segment lost 6 bases and the J segment 4 bases; nucleotides outside the gene matches: 6. As DNA, the CDR3 is TGTGCCAGCAGGATAACAGGGGGCTCCACTGAAGCTTTCTTT. This translates into CASRITGGSTEAFF.

This chain connects TRBV5-1 to TRBJ2-2; 10 bases align to TRBD1. Germline values: CDR1 SGHRS, CDR2 YFSETQ. The junction had 10 bases not matched to a gene; V was cut back by 5 bases and J by 6 bases. The CDR3 loop spans 16 amino acids. This CDR3 reads CASSTRDRGGAGELFF. In nucleotides, the CDR3 is TGCGCCAGCAGTACCCGGGACAGGGGAGGCGCCGGGGAGCTGTTTTTT.

This clone was recorded a few times. This chain uses TRBV19 with TRBJ1-5, with 7 bases that match TRBD1. The V segment lost 2 bases and the J segment 2 bases; nucleotides outside the gene matches: 3. This CDR3 is built from 15 residues. Germline assignment: CDR1 LNHDA and CDR2 SQIVND (reference sequence). The CDR3 loop is CASSIRGTGNQPQHF. The DNA for the CDR3 is TGTGCCAGTAGTATACGGGGGACAGGCAATCAGCCCCAGCATTTT.

This rearrangement joins TRBV28 to TRBJ1-4; 9 bases agree with TRBD1. The CDR3 loop spans 16 amino acids. Losses at the gene ends were 2 bases for V and 5 bases for J; bases not matched to a gene: 6. CDR1 and CDR2 (germline): MDHEN, SYDVKM. The chain's CDR3 is CASSLIGQGLNEKLFF. CDR3 nucleotide sequence: TGTGCCAGCAGTTTAATTGGACAGGGGCTGAATGAAAAACTGTTTTTT.

V usage is TRBV19 and J usage is TRBJ2-2, with TRBD1 matching 8 bases. CDR3 size: 16 residues. J was trimmed by 1 base and V by 6 bases; bases with no gene match: 7. From germline, CDR1 is LNHDA and CDR2 SQIVND (reference sequence). The CDR3 loop is CASRGTGTGNTGELFF. The DNA of the CDR3 is TGTGCCAGTAGGGGTACCGGGACAGGGAACACCGGGGAGCTGTTTTTT.

CDR3: CASSQNTEAFF. The DNA for the CDR3 is TGTGCCAGCAGTCAGAACACTGAAGCTTTCTTT. The V and J genes are TRBV2 and TRBJ1-1; no definite D call. The V gene lost 5 bases and the J gene lost 1 base, with 2 bases spanning the gap. CDR1 SNHLY and CDR2 FYNNEI come from the germline V gene. The CDR3 covers 11 residues.

The rearrangement joins TRBV6-5 to TRBJ1-1; D gene ambiguous. V was trimmed by 0 bases and J by 4 bases, leaving 9 bases between them. Germline CDR1 reads MNHEY; CDR2 reads SVGAGI. The CDR3 has 14 residues. CDR3 sequence (DNA): TGTGCCAGCAGTTACTCTGGATCGGGCACTGAAGCTTTCTTT. It is translated as CASSYSGSGTEAFF.

This clone has more than one count but fewer than ten. V gene TRBV9 combines with J gene TRBJ1-4, with D tentatively TRBD1 (6 bases). V gave up 0 bases and J gave up 5 bases, with 14 bases separating them. The CDR3 covers 16 residues. Germline V CDR1 and CDR2: SGDLS, YYNGEE. The CDR3 reads CASSVGLSGVNEKLFF. CDR3 sequence (DNA): TGTGCCAGCAGCGTAGGTTTGTCAGGGGTAAATGAAAAACTGTTTTTT.

To note about this clone: This CDR3 is also generated by other DNA sequences in the sample. The chain recombines TRBV5-1 with TRBJ2-7, with D maybe TRBD1 (6 bases). This CDR3 spans 15 amino acids. CDR1 SGHRS and CDR2 YFSETQ come from the germline V gene. With 0 bases removed from V and 2 bases from J, the gap between germline ends came to 12 bases. The CDR3 region is CASSLELAGAYEQYF. DNA of the CDR3: TGCGCCAGCAGCTTGGAGTTGGCAGGGGCCTACGAGCAGTACTTC.

The chain employs TRBV10-2 and TRBJ2-7, with 12 bases matching TRBD2. This CDR3 has 16 amino acids. The V gene's germline CDR1 is WSHSY and CDR2 SAAADI. V was pared by 3 bases and J by 1 base, with 4 bases of the junction left unmatched. The CDR3 nucleotides read TGCGCCAGCAGTGACCCAGGACTAGCGGGGTCCTACGAGCAGTACTTC. As protein: CASSDPGLAGSYEQYF.

The chain employs TRBV6-5 and TRBJ1-3, with D possibly TRBD1 on 5 matching bases. The CDR3 covers 14 residues. V shed 5 bases and J shed 6 bases, with 14 bases lying between them. The germline gives CDR1 MNHEY, CDR2 SVGAGI. The CDR3: CASSRTGGENTIYF. The DNA for the CDR3 is TGTGCCAGCAGTAGGACCGGGGGTGAAAACACCATATATTTT.

A remark on this clone: The identical CDR3 is also encoded by other nucleotide sequences in the sample. The gene calls are TRBV5-1 and TRBJ2-2, with D maybe TRBD1 (5 bases). With 0 bases removed from V and 0 bases from J, the gap between germline ends came to 6 bases. The CDR3 loop spans 15 amino acids. Germline V gene lookup returns CDR1 SGHRS and CDR2 YFSETQ. The CDR3 region has the DNA TGCGCCAGCAGCTTGGCCAGGGCGAACACCGGGGAGCTGTTTTTT. It yields the protein CASSLARANTGELFF. Drawing the rest from reference TRBV5-1 and TRBJ2-2, the complete variable domain is KAGVTQTPRYLIKTRGQQVTLSCSPISGHRSVSWYQQTPGQGLQFLFEYFSETQRNKGNFPGRFSGRQFSNSRSEMNVSTLELGDSALYLCASSLARANTGELFFGEGSRLTVL.

The V call is TRBV28, the J call TRBJ2-5, with D possibly being TRBD1 (6 bases). V was shortened by 6 bases and J by 1 base, with 12 bases between the two germline ends. Germline lookup yields CDR1 MDHEN and CDR2 SYDVKM. The CDR3 is made up of 14 amino acids. CDR3 in amino acids: CASRDGQIQETQYF. CDR3 sequence (DNA): TGTGCCAGCAGAGATGGACAGATCCAAGAGACCCAGTACTTC.

The V and J genes are TRBV19 and TRBJ2-3; tentatively, D is TRBD1 (6 bases). V was pared by 7 bases and J by 2 bases, with 13 bases between. Germline lookup yields CDR1 LNHDA and CDR2 SQIVND (reference sequence). The CDR3 consists of 14 residues. CDR3 sequence reads: CASTLDSATDTQYF. For the CDR3, the DNA is TGTGCCAGTACATTGGACAGCGCCACAGATACGCAGTATTTT. Full variable domain (missing parts from reference TRBV19 and TRBJ2-3): DGGITQSPKYLFRKEGQNVTLSCEQNLNHDAMYWYRQDPGQGLRLIYYSQIVNDFQKGDIAEGYSVSREKKESFPLTVTSAQKNPTAFYLCASTLDSATDTQYFGPGTRLTVL.

This chain joins TRBV6-1 and TRBJ1-2, with 12 bases aligning to TRBD1. Germline CDR1 MNHNS, CDR2 SASEGT. J gave up 8 bases and V 5 bases, and 6 bases lay outside the gene matches. The CDR3 is made up of 14 amino acids. The chain's CDR3 is CASSPRDRGRGYTF. As DNA, the CDR3 is TGTGCCAGCAGTCCCCGGGACAGGGGGCGAGGCTACACCTTC.

The gene calls are TRBV7-9 and TRBJ2-7, with a possible D match to TRBD2 (6 bases). Germline V gives CDR1 SEHNR, CDR2 FQNEAQ (reference sequence). The CDR3 sequence is 13 residues long. V was shortened by 3 bases and J by 2 bases, with 8 bases between the two germline ends. The CDR3 DNA is TGTGCCAGCAGCTTCCGGACTACCTACGAGCAGTACTTC. Residues: CASSFRTTYEQYF. Full variable domain (missing parts from reference TRBV7-9 and TRBJ2-7): DTGVSQNPRHKITKRGQNVTFRCDPISEHNRLYWYRQTLGQGPEFLTYFQNEAQLEKSRLLSDRFSAERPKGSFSTLEIQRTEQGDSAMYLCASSFRTTYEQYFGPGTRLTVT.